Presented here are 17 T cell receptor beta chains from one specimen sequenced in a study of T cell changes during pregnancy in multiple sclerosis. Measured with immunoSEQ multiplex PCR; TCRdb has only the in-frame clones, and not every one. The sample shows approximately 82,000 clones, 75% to 95% of them seen only once. Sequencing was performed on CD4+ T cells from peripheral blood mononuclear cells, taken in the second trimester of pregnancy. Receptors originate from a female donor with multiple sclerosis, enrolled in a pregnancy study.

This clone was seen more than once but under ten times. The V call is TRBV19, the J call TRBJ1-3; D is possibly TRBD1 (5 bases). The CDR3 covers 15 residues. Germline values: CDR1 LNHDA, CDR2 SQIVND (reference sequence). The V gene lost 3 bases and the J gene lost 1 base, with 10 bases spanning the gap. In DNA form, the CDR3 reads TGTGCCAGTAGTATGTCGGCAGGGTCTGGAAACACCATATATTTT. This codes for CASSMSAGSGNTIYF.

The chain recombines TRBV9 with TRBJ2-7; unclear D gene. V shed 4 bases and J shed 3 bases, with 8 bases lying between them. Germline assignment: CDR1 SGDLS and CDR2 YYNGEE. The CDR3 has 12 amino acids. The CDR3 region is CASSSTGYEQYF. The DNA of the CDR3 is TGTGCCAGCAGCTCTACGGGCTACGAGCAGTACTTC.

The chain uses TRBV19 and TRBJ2-1, with 11 bases that match TRBD2. The CDR3 contains 15 residues. With 7 bases clipped from V and 6 bases from J, the junction kept 8 bases outside the gene matches. Germline values: CDR1 LNHDA, CDR2 SQIVND (reference sequence). This CDR3 is CASTVVGLAVNEQFF. The CDR3, as DNA: TGTGCCAGTACCGTGGTGGGACTAGCGGTCAATGAGCAGTTCTTC.

The chain couples TRBV7-2 to TRBJ2-1; 9 bases agree with TRBD2. Germline lookup yields CDR1 SGHTA and CDR2 FQGNSA. The CDR3 consists of 13 residues. With 5 bases clipped from V and 7 bases from J, the junction kept 3 bases outside the gene matches. CDR3 loop: CASSTGLANEQFF. The CDR3 bases are TGTGCCAGCAGCACGGGACTAGCTAATGAGCAGTTCTTC.

The chain employs TRBV7-8 and TRBJ2-3; the D gene is possibly TRBD1 (6 bases). The CDR3 covers 14 residues. The V gene lost 3 bases and the J gene lost 6 bases, with 13 bases spanning the gap. Germline V gene data show CDR1 as SGHVS and CDR2 as FQNEAQ. CDR3 sequence reads: CASSLDSVRDTQYF. The CDR3 coding sequence is TGTGCCAGCAGCTTGGACAGTGTTAGGGATACGCAGTATTTT.

V and J are TRBV7-3 and TRBJ2-1; the D is unclear. The CDR3 covers 15 residues. V was pared by 4 bases and J by 0 bases, with 10 bases between. Germline V gene data show CDR1 as SGHTA and CDR2 as FQGTGA. The CDR3: CASSSSPSSYNEQFF. DNA for the CDR3: TGTGCCAGCAGCTCCTCGCCGAGCTCCTACAATGAGCAGTTCTTC.

The J gene is TRBJ1-2, the V gene TRBV11-3; a possible D gene is TRBD1 (6 bases). V lost 1 base and J 5 bases, leaving 20 bases between the germline ends. This CDR3 has 17 amino acids. Germline V gives CDR1 SGHNT, CDR2 YENEEA. The CDR3 sequence is CASSLVKWGQEAYGYTF. CDR3 coding DNA: TGTGCCAGCAGCTTAGTTAAGTGGGGGCAAGAGGCTTATGGCTACACCTTC.

J is TRBJ2-1 and V is TRBV9; 7 nucleotides agree with TRBD1. CDR1 SGDLS and CDR2 YYNGEE come from the germline V gene. Trimming cost V 4 bases and J 6 bases; bases outside gene matches: 4. The CDR3 covers 13 residues. CDR3 DNA: TGTGCCAGCAGCCTACGACAGGGCAATGAGCAGTTCTTC. The encoded protein is CASSLRQGNEQFF.

The genes are TRBV6-1 and TRBJ1-2; 8 nucleotides align to TRBD1. Germline V CDR1 and CDR2: MNHNS, SASEGT. CDR3 size: 14 residues. V shed 6 bases and J 4 bases; nucleotides not matched to a gene: 7. The CDR3 region is CASSRGPDSYGYTF. The CDR3 DNA sequence: TGTGCCAGCAGCAGGGGGCCGGACTCCTATGGCTACACCTTC.

This clone was found once. The rearrangement uses TRBV30 and TRBJ1-5, with a tentative D call TRBD1 (6 bases). Looked up from germline, CDR1 is GTSNPN and CDR2 is SVGIG (reference sequence). V lost 0 bases, J lost 6 bases, and 9 bases lay in between. CDR3 length: 13 amino acids. The CDR3 DNA reads as TGTGCCTGGAGTGTTAGGGGGTTTCAGCCCCAGCATTTT. This sequence encodes CAWSVRGFQPQHF.

The chain has TRBV5-1 and TRBJ2-2; D is perhaps TRBD1 (6 bases). The CDR3 length is 14 residues. Between the trimmed V and J ends, which lost 4 bases and 6 bases, there was a span of 13 bases. Germline values: CDR1 SGHRS, CDR2 YFSETQ. CDR3 in DNA: TGCGCCAGCAGCCTTGACAGGCAACCCGGGGAGCTGTTTTTT. Residues: CASSLDRQPGELFF.

This clone is a singleton in its sample. The V call is TRBV11-3, the J call TRBJ2-1, with D maybe TRBD2 (6 bases). Germline V CDR1 and CDR2: SGHNT, YENEEA. Trimming took off 6 bases at V and 7 bases at J, with 22 bases between the two ends. The length of the CDR3 is 16 residues. The CDR3 protein is CASSRNAGQGANEQFF. The CDR3 coding sequence is TGTGCCAGCAGTCGGAACGCGGGGCAAGGGGCGAATGAGCAGTTCTTC.

The chain has TRBV7-9 and TRBJ1-1; TRBD1 is a possible D gene (5 bases). The V gene's germline CDR1 is SEHNR and CDR2 FQNEAQ (reference sequence). The CDR3 is 14 amino acids. V dropped 5 bases and J dropped 2 bases, with 12 bases sitting between them. The CDR3: CASSVTGVNTEAFF. The CDR3 nucleotides read TGTGCCAGCAGCGTTACAGGCGTCAACACTGAAGCTTTCTTT.

V and J are TRBV6-5 and TRBJ1-1; D not certain. This CDR3 comprises 11 residues. Germline values: CDR1 MNHEY, CDR2 SVGAGI. Trimming pared 4 bases from V and 7 bases from J, leaving 7 bases between. The CDR3 sequence is CASSLRGEAFF. CDR3 sequence (DNA): TGTGCCAGCAGTTTAAGAGGTGAAGCTTTCTTT.

J is TRBJ2-7 and V is TRBV11-3, with a weak D call TRBD1 (6 bases). Germline-derived CDR1 and CDR2 are SGHNT and YENEEA. Trimming took 4 bases from V and 2 from J, leaving 18 bases between them. This CDR3 comprises 16 residues. This chain's CDR3 is CASSSGEVDRAYEQYF. In nucleotides, the CDR3 is TGTGCCAGCAGCTCAGGGGAAGTGGACAGAGCCTACGAGCAGTACTTC.

This clone was counted once. The chain joins TRBV9 to TRBJ2-5; TRBD2 agrees at 12 bases. Germline CDR1 is SGDLS and CDR2 is YYNGEE. V was clipped by 1 base and J by 5 bases; unmatched bases: 3. This CDR3 is built from 15 residues. This chain's CDR3 is CASSVPSGGAETQYF. The CDR3 DNA sequence: TGTGCCAGCAGCGTACCTAGCGGGGGGGCGGAGACCCAGTACTTC.

The V call is TRBV4-1, the J call TRBJ2-3; 7 bases map to TRBD2. The CDR3 is 14 residues long. The germline gives CDR1 MGHRA, CDR2 YSYEKL. V dropped 1 base and J dropped 5; count of bases not matched to a gene: 3. The CDR3 DNA reads as TGCGCCAGCAGCCAAGGGGCTAGCGGAGATACGCAGTATTTT. It translates to CASSQGASGDTQYF.